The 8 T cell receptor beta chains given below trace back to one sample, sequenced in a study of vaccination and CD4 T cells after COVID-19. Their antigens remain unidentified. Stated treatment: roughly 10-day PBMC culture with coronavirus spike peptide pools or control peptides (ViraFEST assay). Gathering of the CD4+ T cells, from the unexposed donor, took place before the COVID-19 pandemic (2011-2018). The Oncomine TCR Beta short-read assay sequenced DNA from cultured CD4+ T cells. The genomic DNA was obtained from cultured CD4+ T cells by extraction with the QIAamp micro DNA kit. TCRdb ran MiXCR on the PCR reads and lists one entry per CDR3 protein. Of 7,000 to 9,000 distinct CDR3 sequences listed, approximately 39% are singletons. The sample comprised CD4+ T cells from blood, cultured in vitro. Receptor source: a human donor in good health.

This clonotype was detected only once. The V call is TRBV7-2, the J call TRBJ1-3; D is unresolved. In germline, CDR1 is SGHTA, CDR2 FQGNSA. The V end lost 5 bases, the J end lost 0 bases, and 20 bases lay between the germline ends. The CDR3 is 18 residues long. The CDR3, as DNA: TGTGCCAGCAGCGTTTGGGAAGGACCGTTGGTCTCTGGAAACACCATATATTTT. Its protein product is CASSVWEGPLVSGNTIYF.

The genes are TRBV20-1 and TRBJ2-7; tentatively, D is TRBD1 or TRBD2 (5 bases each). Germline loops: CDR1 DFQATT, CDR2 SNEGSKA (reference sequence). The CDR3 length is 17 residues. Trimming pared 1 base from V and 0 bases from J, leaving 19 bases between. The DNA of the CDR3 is TGCAGTGCTAGAGCGGGGCCTGTTGGCGTCCCCTCCTACGAGCAGTACTTC. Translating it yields CSARAGPVGVPSYEQYF.

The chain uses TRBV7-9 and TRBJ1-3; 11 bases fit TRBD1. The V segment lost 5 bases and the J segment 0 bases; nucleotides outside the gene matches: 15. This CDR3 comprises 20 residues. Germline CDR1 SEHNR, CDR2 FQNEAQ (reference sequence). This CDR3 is CASSQDSRGTGGLSGNTIYF. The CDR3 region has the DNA TGTGCCAGCAGCCAAGATTCGAGGGGGACAGGGGGGCTCTCTGGAAACACCATATATTTT.

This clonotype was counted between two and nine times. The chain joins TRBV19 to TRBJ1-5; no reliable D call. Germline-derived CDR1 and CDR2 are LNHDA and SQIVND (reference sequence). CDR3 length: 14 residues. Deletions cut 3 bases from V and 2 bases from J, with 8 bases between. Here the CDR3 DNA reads TGTGCCAGTAGTATGGGCACGGGCAATCAGCCCCAGCATTTT. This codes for CASSMGTGNQPQHF.

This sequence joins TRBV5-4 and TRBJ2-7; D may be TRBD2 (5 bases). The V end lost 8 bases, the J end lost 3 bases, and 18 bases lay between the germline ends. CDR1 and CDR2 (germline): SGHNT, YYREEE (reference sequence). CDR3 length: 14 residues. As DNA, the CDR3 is TGTGCCAGTAGTAAAGAGGGTGGAGTCTACGAGCAGTACTTC. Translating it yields CASSKEGGVYEQYF.

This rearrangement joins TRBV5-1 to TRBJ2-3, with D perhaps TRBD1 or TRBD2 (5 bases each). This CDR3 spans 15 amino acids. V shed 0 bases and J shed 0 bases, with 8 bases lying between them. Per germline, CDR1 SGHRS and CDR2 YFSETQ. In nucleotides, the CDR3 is TGCGCCAGCAGCTTGGGGGACGTAAGCACAGATACGCAGTATTTT. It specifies CASSLGDVSTDTQYF.

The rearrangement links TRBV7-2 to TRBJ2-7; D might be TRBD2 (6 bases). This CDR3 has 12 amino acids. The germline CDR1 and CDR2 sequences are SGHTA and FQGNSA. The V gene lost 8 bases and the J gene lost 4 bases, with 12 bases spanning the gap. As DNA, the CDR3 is TGTGCCAGCGGGGGGTGGGTTTACGAGCAGTACTTC. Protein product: CASGGWVYEQYF.

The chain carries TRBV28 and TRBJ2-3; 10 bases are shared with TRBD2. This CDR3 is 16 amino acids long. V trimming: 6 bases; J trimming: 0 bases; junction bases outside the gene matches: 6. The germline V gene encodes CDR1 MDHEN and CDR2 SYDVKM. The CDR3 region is CASSTPTSGSTDTQYF. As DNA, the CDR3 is TGTGCCAGCAGCACACCGACTAGCGGGAGCACAGATACGCAGTATTTT.